This TCR beta chain emerged from a study of cytomegalovirus exposure and HLA in healthy donors. Study information: Tens of millions of unique TCRs from HLA-typed donors were held in an early release of data.

At sampling all donors were nominally healthy, likely with unrecorded immune exposures. PCR employed 60 Vbeta and 13 Jbeta primers. TCRdb keeps only in-frame clones here, not all; method: immunoSEQ multiplex PCR. The profile shows 170,000 or so clones, 70% to 90% of them singletons. This clonotype was sampled from a girl aged 10-17 years in good health and CMV-seropositive. The material sequenced was PBMCs.

The CDR3 DNA is TGTGCCACCAGCCCCCTCGGAGGGGAGAACACTGAAGCTTTCTTT. It translates to CATSPLGGENTEAFF. The chain is built from TRBV15 and TRBJ1-1, with D maybe TRBD1 (5 bases). The CDR3 is 15 residues long. Trimming cost V 5 bases and J 1 base, with 14 bases left between them. From germline, CDR1 is LNHNV and CDR2 YYDKDF (reference sequence).